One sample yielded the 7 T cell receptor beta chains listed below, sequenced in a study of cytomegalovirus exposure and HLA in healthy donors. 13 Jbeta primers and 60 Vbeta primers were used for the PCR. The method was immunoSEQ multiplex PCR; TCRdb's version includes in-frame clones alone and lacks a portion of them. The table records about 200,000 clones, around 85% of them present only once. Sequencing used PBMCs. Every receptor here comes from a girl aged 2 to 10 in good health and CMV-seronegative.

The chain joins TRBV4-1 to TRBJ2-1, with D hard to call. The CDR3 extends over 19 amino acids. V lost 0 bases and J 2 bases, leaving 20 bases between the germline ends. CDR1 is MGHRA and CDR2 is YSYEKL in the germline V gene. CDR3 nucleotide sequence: TGCGCCAGCAGCCAAGAGAACTTCCGCCGGCGGTCCACCTACAATGAGCAGTTCTTC. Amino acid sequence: CASSQENFRRRSTYNEQFF.

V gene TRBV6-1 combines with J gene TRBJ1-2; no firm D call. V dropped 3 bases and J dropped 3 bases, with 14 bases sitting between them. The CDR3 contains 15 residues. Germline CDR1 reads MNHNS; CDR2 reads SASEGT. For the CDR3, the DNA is TGTGCCAGCAGTGAGCAGAGGCCCGTGGACTATGGCTACACCTTC. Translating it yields CASSEQRPVDYGYTF.

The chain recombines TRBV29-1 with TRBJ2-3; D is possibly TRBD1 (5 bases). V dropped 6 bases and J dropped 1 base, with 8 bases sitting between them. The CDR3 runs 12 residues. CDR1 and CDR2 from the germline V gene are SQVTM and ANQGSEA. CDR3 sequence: CSVRGGTDTQYF. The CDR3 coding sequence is TGCAGCGTAAGGGGCGGCACAGATACGCAGTATTTT.

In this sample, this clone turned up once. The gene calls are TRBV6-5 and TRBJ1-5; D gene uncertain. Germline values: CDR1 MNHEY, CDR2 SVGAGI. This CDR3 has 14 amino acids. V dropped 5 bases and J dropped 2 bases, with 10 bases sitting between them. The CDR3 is CASSPRWGNQPQHF. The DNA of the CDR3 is TGTGCCAGCAGTCCGAGGTGGGGCAATCAGCCCCAGCATTTT.

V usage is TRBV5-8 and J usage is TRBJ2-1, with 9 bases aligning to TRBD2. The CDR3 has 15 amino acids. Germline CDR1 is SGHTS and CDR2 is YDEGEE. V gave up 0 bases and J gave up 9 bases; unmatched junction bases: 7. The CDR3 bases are TGTGCCAGCAGCTTGGAGTTAGCGGGGGCCTCTGAGCAGTTCTTC. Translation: CASSLELAGASEQFF.

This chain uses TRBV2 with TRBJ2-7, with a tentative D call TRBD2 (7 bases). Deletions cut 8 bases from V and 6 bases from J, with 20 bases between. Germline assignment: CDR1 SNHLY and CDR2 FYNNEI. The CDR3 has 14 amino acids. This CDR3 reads CASARTTGGPEQYF. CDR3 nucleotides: TGTGCCAGCGCCCGGACCACGGGGGGCCCCGAGCAGTACTTC.

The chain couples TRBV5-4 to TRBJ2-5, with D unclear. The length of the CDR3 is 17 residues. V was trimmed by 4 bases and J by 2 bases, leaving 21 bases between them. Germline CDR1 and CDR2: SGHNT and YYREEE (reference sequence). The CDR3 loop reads CASSPGSLGPQQETQYF. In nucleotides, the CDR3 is TGTGCCAGCAGCCCCGGGTCCTTAGGTCCCCAACAAGAGACCCAGTACTTC.